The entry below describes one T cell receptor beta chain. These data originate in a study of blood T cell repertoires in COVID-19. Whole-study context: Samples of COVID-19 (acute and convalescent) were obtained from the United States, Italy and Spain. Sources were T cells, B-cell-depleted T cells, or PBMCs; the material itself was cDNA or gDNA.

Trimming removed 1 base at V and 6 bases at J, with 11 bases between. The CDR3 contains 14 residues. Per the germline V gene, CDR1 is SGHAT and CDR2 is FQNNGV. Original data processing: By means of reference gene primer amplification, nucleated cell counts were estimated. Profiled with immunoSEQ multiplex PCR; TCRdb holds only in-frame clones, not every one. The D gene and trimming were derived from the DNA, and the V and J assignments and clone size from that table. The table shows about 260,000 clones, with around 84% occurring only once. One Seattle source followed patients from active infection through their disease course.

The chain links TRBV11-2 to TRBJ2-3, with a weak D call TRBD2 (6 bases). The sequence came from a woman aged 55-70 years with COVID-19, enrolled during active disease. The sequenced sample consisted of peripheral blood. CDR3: CASSLGAAGDTQYF. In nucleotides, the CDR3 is TGTGCCAGCAGCTTAGGGGCTGCGGGGGATACGCAGTATTTT.